This T cell receptor (beta chain) was documented in a study of cytomegalovirus exposure and HLA in healthy donors. A remark on this clone: Its antigen is not known.

Findings and limits, study-wide: There were a few CMV-associated chains whose specificity for CMV antigens was confirmed in vitro. It was around 160 TCR beta chains that were listed as cytomegalovirus-associated. Across all donors, roughly uniform sequencing depth was an assumption of the presence/absence analyses.

The PCR used 60 Vbeta and 13 Jbeta primers. Generated by immunoSEQ multiplex PCR, the TCRdb table keeps only in-frame clones and is missing some. The table lists 150,000 or so clones, around three quarters of them singletons. Regarding donors, all were healthy bone marrow donors. Trimming left V 5 bases short and J 2 bases short, with 7 bases between. The CDR3 loop spans 14 amino acids. Per germline, CDR1 MNHEY and CDR2 SMNVEV (reference sequence). Sample: PBMCs. This receptor was obtained from a middle-aged woman in good health and CMV-seronegative. The gene calls are TRBV27 and TRBJ1-6; no firm D call. In DNA form, the CDR3 reads TGTGCCAGCAGTGTGTCGGCCTATAATTCACCCCTCCACTTT. The encoded protein is CASSVSAYNSPLHF.